What follows describes a single TCR beta chain. In the authors' workflow: Estimates of nucleated cell counts were drawn from the amplification of reference gene primers. TCRdb keeps only in-frame clones here, not all; method: immunoSEQ multiplex PCR. The V and J calls and clone size were taken over from that table, and D and trimming were inferred from the DNA. The table shows about 83,000 clones, with about 90% occurring only once. The data originate from a study of blood T cell repertoires in COVID-19. In the study overall: The United States, Italy and Spain were the sources of the acute and convalescent COVID-19 samples. From T cells, B-cell-depleted T cells, or PBMCs came the material, which was cDNA or gDNA.

CDR3 size: 14 residues. Trimming removed 2 bases from V and 7 bases from J, with 14 bases in between. Germline V gene lookup returns CDR1 MNHNS and CDR2 SASEGT. Sequenced sample: peripheral blood. This TCR came from a woman between 45 and 60 years old with active or convalescent COVID-19. V is TRBV6-1 and J is TRBJ1-2, with unresolved D. CDR3 bases: TGTGCCAGCAGTGAAAGTGCAGGCGTCGGTGGCTACACCTTC. This encodes CASSESAGVGGYTF.